This is a list of T cell receptor beta chains from one sample in a study of T-cell memory formation after mild COVID-19. A single record per CDR3 protein comes from TCRdb applying MiXCR to the 5' RACE reads. This table holds fewer than 650,000 distinct CDR3 sequences, roughly 20% found once. Sequencing was carried out using PBMCs or a T cell subset sorted from them (not recorded which). The receptors were sampled from an adult woman who had mild COVID-19 (a few samples of this study predate the infection). Cell type and time point are not known. CDR3s include the opening cysteine and the closing phenylalanine or tryptophan. Each record gives: D gene, V gene, clone size, J gene, CDR3 DNA, CDR3 protein. D genes are given only for firm matches. Rows may omit the clone size; those that give it use once, few, many or a size class.

.,TRBV29-1,.,TRBJ2-3,TGCAGCGCCTCGCGGCGGTCACCAGATACGCAGTATTTT,CSASRRSPDTQYF
.,TRBV7-2,.,TRBJ2-1,TGTGCCAGCAGCTCGCCGGGGGTGAGGGCCAGGGAGCAGTTCTTC,CASSSPGVRAREQFF
.,TRBV29-1,few,TRBJ1-1,TGCAGCGTTGAAAAGGGGTACACTGAAGCTTTCTTT,CSVEKGYTEAFF
.,TRBV5-1,few,TRBJ2-3,TGCGCCAGCAGCTTGTCCCCTCTCGGAGCTACTTACACAGATACGCAGTATTTT,CASSLSPLGATYTDTQYF
.,TRBV7-9,few,TRBJ1-5,TGTGCCAGCAGCTCCGAAGAAGGACGGAGCAATCAGCCCCAGCATTTT,CASSSEEGRSNQPQHF
.,TRBV10-3,.,TRBJ1-4,TGTGCCATCAGTGCGATTATGGATGAAAAACTGTTTTTT,CAISAIMDEKLFF
.,TRBV5-6,.,TRBJ2-3,TGTGCCAGCAGGCGGAGGGGGGGCCGGGGGAGCGGCACAGATACGCAGTATTTT,CASRRRGGRGSGTDTQYF
.,TRBV19,.,TRBJ1-1,TGTGCCAGTAGTACCTGGGGTCAAGGGAACACTGAAGCTTTCTTT,CASSTWGQGNTEAFF
.,TRBV9,.,TRBJ2-7,TGTGCCAGCAGCCCGCGAGTCAGTCTAACGAACGAGCAGTACTTC,CASSPRVSLTNEQYF
TRBD1,TRBV4-2,.,TRBJ1-2,TGTGCCAGCAGCCAAGAGGTGGGACAGGGGGCGTACTATGGCTACACCTTC,CASSQEVGQGAYYGYTF
.,TRBV7-6,few,TRBJ2-1,TGTGCCAGCAGCTTATTGTTTGGTTCCTACAATGAGCAGTTCTTC,CASSLLFGSYNEQFF
.,TRBV25-1,.,TRBJ2-7,TGTGCCAGCAGTGGTTACAGTGGGTACGAGCAGTACTTC,CASSGYSGYEQYF
.,TRBV9,.,TRBJ2-7,TGTGCCAGCAGCGCCCTGGACTCCCATCAAGACGAGCAGTACTTC,CASSALDSHQDEQYF
.,TRBV12-3/TRBV12-4,few,TRBJ1-2,TGTGCCAGCAGGGGGCAGGGGTTGGAAGGCTACACCTTC,CASRGQGLEGYTF
.,TRBV30,.,TRBJ2-5,TGTGCCTGGCGCACACCAGAGACCCAGTACTTC,CAWRTPETQYF
TRBD1,TRBV5-1,.,TRBJ1-5,TGCGCCAGCAGCTTGGAGCCAGGGGGGAGCAATCAGCCCCAGCATTTT,CASSLEPGGSNQPQHF
.,TRBV4-2,few,TRBJ2-7,TGTGCCAGCAGCCAAGCGAGGGGCCACGAGCAGTACTTC,CASSQARGHEQYF
TRBD1,TRBV28,few,TRBJ1-2,TGTGCCAGCAGTCCCGGGGACAGGGGATTCTATGGCTACACCTTC,CASSPGDRGFYGYTF
TRBD2,TRBV3-1,few,TRBJ2-3,TGTGCCAGCAGCCCGGGGACTAGCTATAGCACAGATACGCAGTATTTT,CASSPGTSYSTDTQYF
.,TRBV2,.,TRBJ1-4,TGTGCCAGCAGTGAAGGTCCCCGGGGTAATGAAAAACTGTTTTTT,CASSEGPRGNEKLFF
.,TRBV11-3,few,TRBJ1-1,TGTGCCAGCAGCTTAGGGACGGATGAAGCTTTCTTT,CASSLGTDEAFF
.,TRBV7-6,.,TRBJ2-5,TGTGCCAGCAGCTCACCGGGGTACTGGGAGACCCAGTACTTC,CASSSPGYWETQYF